This T cell receptor beta chain was sequenced in a study of blood T cells in healthy people across ages. Study-wide results and caveats: Underestimates were what the diversity estimates from one million T cells were considered to be. Naive CD4+ cells and diversity were both higher in long-lived donors than in aged donors.

Each sample had at least 6 million PBMCs isolated. RNA extraction gave at least 5.5 micrograms of total RNA per sample. In its sample, this clonotype was seen a few times. Its antigen is undetermined. V gave up 1 base and J gave up 2 bases, with 12 bases separating them. The CDR3 runs to 16 residues. Germline V lookup: CDR1 MNHEY, CDR2 SMNVEV (reference sequence). Primers used in a second PCR of roughly 6 to 11 cycles were a sample-barcoded 5' primer and a J-beta primer mix. TCRdb re-analysed the 5' RACE reads in MiXCR, keeping a single row per CDR3 protein. Among approximately 800,000 distinct CDR3 sequences, 58% were seen once, and the ten largest hold 20% to 25%.

The chain has TRBV27 and TRBJ2-1; D is perhaps TRBD2 (6 bases). The TCR originated in a man aged 25 to 40 in good health. Input material: blood. CDR3 sequence (DNA): TGTGCCAGCAGTTTATTCGGGGGTGGAACCTACAATGAGCAGTTCTTC. Its protein product is CASSLFGGGTYNEQFF.